The 14 T cell receptor beta chains listed next were all sequenced from one sample in a study of cytomegalovirus exposure and HLA in healthy donors. The PCR contained 60 Vbeta and 13 Jbeta primers. Here immunoSEQ multiplex PCR was the method, and the copy in TCRdb shows in-frame clones only, minus some. This table has 200,000 or so clones, 84% appearing once. Material: PBMCs. All receptors come from a boy aged 5-17 years in good health and CMV-seronegative.

This sequence joins TRBV6-1 and TRBJ2-7; D may be TRBD2 (6 bases). Germline CDR1 MNHNS, CDR2 SASEGT. This CDR3 region has 13 residues. V was shortened by 2 bases and J by 2 bases, with 7 bases between the two germline ends. The CDR3, as DNA: TGTGCCAGCAGTGAACGGGGGACCTACGAGCAGTACTTC. Translation: CASSERGTYEQYF.

The chain links TRBV9 to TRBJ2-7; D not certain. Germline V gene data show CDR1 as SGDLS and CDR2 as YYNGEE. Trimming took off 2 bases at V and 9 bases at J, with 21 bases between the two ends. The CDR3 covers 15 residues. CDR3 loop: CASSVTASPGTGQYF. In DNA, the CDR3 is TGTGCCAGCAGCGTTACCGCGTCCCCGGGTACGGGGCAGTACTTC.

The chain joins TRBV28 to TRBJ2-7, with 13 bases that match TRBD2. CDR1 and CDR2 (germline): MDHEN, SYDVKM. CDR3 length equals 18 residues. J gave up 1 base and V 4 bases, and 10 bases lay outside the gene matches. The CDR3 sequence: CASSSSGLAGVRSYEQYF. DNA of the CDR3: TGTGCCAGCAGTTCCTCCGGACTAGCGGGAGTTAGATCCTACGAGCAGTACTTC.

The chain employs TRBV11-2 and TRBJ2-7; 7 bases line up with TRBD2. V trimming: 1 base; J trimming: 0 bases; junction bases outside the gene matches: 6. The CDR3 contains 16 residues. Germline V lookup: CDR1 SGHAT, CDR2 FQNNGV. This chain's CDR3 is CASSLVQRLASYEQYF. CDR3 in DNA: TGTGCCAGCAGCTTAGTCCAGCGACTAGCCTCCTACGAGCAGTACTTC.

V gene TRBV2 combines with J gene TRBJ2-7, with TRBD1 as a possible D gene (5 bases). V lost 5 bases to trimming and J lost 3 bases, with 11 bases between them. From germline, CDR1 is SNHLY and CDR2 FYNNEI. CDR3 length equals 13 residues. CDR3 loop: CASSLKGIYEQYF. The CDR3, as DNA: TGTGCCAGCAGTCTTAAGGGGATCTACGAGCAGTACTTC.

The V call is TRBV20-1, the J call TRBJ2-7; the D gene is possibly TRBD2 (5 bases). The V end lost 2 bases, the J end lost 6 bases, and 8 bases lay between the germline ends. Germline CDR1 and CDR2: DFQATT and SNEGSKA (reference sequence). The CDR3 sequence is 11 residues long. CDR3 in DNA: TGCAGTGCTAGAAGGGCGGGCGAGCAGTACTTC. Protein sequence: CSARRAGEQYF.

This chain connects TRBV29-1 to TRBJ2-5; TRBD1 is a possible D gene (5 bases). This CDR3 spans 12 amino acids. Germline lookup yields CDR1 SQVTM and CDR2 ANQGSEA. V lost 6 bases and J lost 1, with 9 bases in between. The CDR3 is CSVTASQETQYF. The CDR3 nucleotides read TGCAGCGTGACAGCTTCCCAAGAGACCCAGTACTTC.

V gene TRBV13 combines with J gene TRBJ2-4; weak D call: TRBD2 (5 bases). The V end lost 3 bases, the J end lost 6 bases, and 6 bases lay between the germline ends. Germline V gives CDR1 PRHDT, CDR2 FYEKMQ (reference sequence). The CDR3 contains 12 residues. The CDR3 DNA reads as TGTGCCAGCAGCTTCCGGGGAAACATTCAGTACTTC. Translated, it gives CASSFRGNIQYF.

This chain uses TRBV10-3 with TRBJ1-2; D is possibly TRBD1 (5 bases). The CDR3 runs to 14 residues. Trimming took 2 bases from V and 0 from J, leaving 7 bases between them. Germline assignment: CDR1 ENHRY and CDR2 SYGVKD. The CDR3 region has the DNA TGTGCCATCAGTGAGCGGACATCTAACTATGGCTACACCTTC. Protein product: CAISERTSNYGYTF.

Only a few counts were recorded for this clone. CDR3 residues: CSARHHSNTGELFF. CDR3 bases: TGCAGCGCCCGCCACCACTCTAACACCGGGGAGCTGTTTTTT. The V call is TRBV29-1, the J call TRBJ2-2; no reliable D call. This CDR3 has 14 amino acids. Germline V gives CDR1 SQVTM, CDR2 ANQGSEA. The V end was cut by 7 bases, the J end by 2 bases, with 14 bases between.

The genes are TRBV2 and TRBJ1-2; a possible D gene is TRBD1 (5 bases). CDR3 length equals 13 residues. The germline V gene has CDR1 SNHLY and CDR2 FYNNEI. V was trimmed by 0 bases and J by 7 bases, leaving 9 bases between them. In DNA form, the CDR3 reads TGTGCCAGCAGTGAAGCGCGCGGGGGTGGCTACACCTTC. Protein product: CASSEARGGGYTF.

This chain uses TRBV29-1 with TRBJ1-5; D not resolved. Germline-derived CDR1 and CDR2 are SQVTM and ANQGSEA. The CDR3 is made up of 13 amino acids. V was trimmed by 4 bases and J by 4 bases, leaving 11 bases between them. The CDR3 loop is CSVASGANQPQHF. DNA of the CDR3: TGCAGCGTTGCCTCGGGAGCGAATCAGCCCCAGCATTTT.

In DNA, the CDR3 is TGTGCCAGTAGTACCGTTTCTTGGGACAGGGGGAATCAGCCCCAGCATTTT. Translated, it gives CASSTVSWDRGNQPQHF. This chain connects TRBV19 to TRBJ1-5; 11 nucleotides line up with TRBD1. Germline V lookup: CDR1 LNHDA, CDR2 SQIVND (reference sequence). After removal of 4 bases from V and 4 bases from J, the junction contained 9 bases not matched to a gene. The CDR3 extends over 17 amino acids.

This rearrangement joins TRBV28 to TRBJ2-7; D is ambiguous. CDR3 size: 13 residues. The germline V gene has CDR1 MDHEN and CDR2 SYDVKM. Between the trimmed V and J ends, which lost 8 bases and 0 bases, there was a span of 11 bases. The CDR3 region has the DNA TGTGCCAGCTCTGAACTATCCTCCTACGAGCAGTACTTC. Translating it yields CASSELSSYEQYF. The full variable domain, completed using reference TRBV28 and TRBJ2-7, is DVKVTQSSRYLVKRTGEKVFLECVQDMDHENMFWYRQDPGLGLRLIYFSYDVKMKEKGDIPEGYSVSREKKERFSLILESASTNQTSMYLCASSELSSYEQYFGPGTRLTVT.